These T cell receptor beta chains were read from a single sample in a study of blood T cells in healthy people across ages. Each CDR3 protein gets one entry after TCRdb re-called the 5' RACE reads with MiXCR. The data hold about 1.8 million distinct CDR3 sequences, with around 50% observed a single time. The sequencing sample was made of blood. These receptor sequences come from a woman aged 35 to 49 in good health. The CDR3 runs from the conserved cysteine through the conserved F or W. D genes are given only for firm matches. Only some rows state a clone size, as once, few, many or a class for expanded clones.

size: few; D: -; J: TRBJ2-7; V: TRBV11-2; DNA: TGTGCCAGCAGCGCCGAAAGCGTCGGGTACTACGAGCAGTACTTC; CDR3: CASSAESVGYYEQYF
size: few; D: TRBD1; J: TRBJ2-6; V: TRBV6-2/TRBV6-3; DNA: TGTGCCAGCAGGGAAACCGGGACAGGTGCCTCTGGGGCCAACGTCCTGACTTTC; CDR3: CASRETGTGASGANVLTF
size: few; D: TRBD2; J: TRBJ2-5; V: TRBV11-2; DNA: TGTGCCAGCACCCTCGGGGGGGAGACCCAGTACTTC; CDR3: CASTLGGETQYF
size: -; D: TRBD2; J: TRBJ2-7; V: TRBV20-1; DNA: TGCAGTGCTAGAAAGCGGGGGGGCTTTGAGCAGTACTTC; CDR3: CSARKRGGFEQYF
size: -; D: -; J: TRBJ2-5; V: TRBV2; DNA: TGTGCCAGCAGTGAAGGGGCATTCAAGAAAGAGACCCAGTACTTC; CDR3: CASSEGAFKKETQYF
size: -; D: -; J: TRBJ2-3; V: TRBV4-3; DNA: TGCGCCAGCAGCCAAGGTCGGGGGCGTAGCACAGATACGCAGTATTTT; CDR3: CASSQGRGRSTDTQYF
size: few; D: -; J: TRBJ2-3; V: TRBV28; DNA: TGTGCCAGCAGCACATGGGGGGTAAGCACAGATACGCAGTATTTT; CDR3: CASSTWGVSTDTQYF
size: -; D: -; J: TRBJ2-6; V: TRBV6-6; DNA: TGTGCCAGCAGTTTATCAACAGGGAACTCTGGGGCCAACGTCCTGACTTTC; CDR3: CASSLSTGNSGANVLTF
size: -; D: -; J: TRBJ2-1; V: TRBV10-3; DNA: TGTGCCATCAGTCAAAACCGGGCTCGGAGCTCCTACAATGAGCAGTTCTTC; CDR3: CAISQNRARSSYNEQFF
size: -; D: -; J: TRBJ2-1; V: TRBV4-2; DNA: TGTGCCAGCAGCCAAGAAGAACAGGGTGGAGAGAATGAGCAGTTCTTC; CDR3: CASSQEEQGGENEQFF
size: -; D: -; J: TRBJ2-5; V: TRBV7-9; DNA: TGTGCCAGCAGCCCGATCGGCCGTCAAGAGACCCAGTACTTC; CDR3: CASSPIGRQETQYF
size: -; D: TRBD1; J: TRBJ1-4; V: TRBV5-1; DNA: TGCGCCAGCAGCTTTGAGACAGGGGGTGAAAAACTGTTTTTT; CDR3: CASSFETGGEKLFF
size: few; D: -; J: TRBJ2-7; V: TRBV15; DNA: TGTGCCACCAGCAGAGATTACGGACTATCCTACGAGCAGTACTTC; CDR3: CATSRDYGLSYEQYF
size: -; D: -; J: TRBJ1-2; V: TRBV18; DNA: TGTGCCAGCTCCTGTGGGCAGGGATCGGTCTATGGCTACACCTTC; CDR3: CASSCGQGSVYGYTF
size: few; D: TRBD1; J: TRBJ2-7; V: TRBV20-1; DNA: TGCAGTGCTAGGCCCTCCTGGACAGGTACCTACGAGCAGTACTTC; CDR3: CSARPSWTGTYEQYF
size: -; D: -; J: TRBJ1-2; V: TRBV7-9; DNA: TGTGCCAGCAGCTTAGTGCCCTCGGATACGTTTGGCTACACCTTC; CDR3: CASSLVPSDTFGYTF
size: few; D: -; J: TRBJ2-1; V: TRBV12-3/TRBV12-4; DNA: TGTGCGAGCCTCCTGGGGTGGGATGAGCAGTTCTTC; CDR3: CASLLGWDEQFF
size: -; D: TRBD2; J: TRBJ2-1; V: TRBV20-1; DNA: TGCAGTGCTTGCGATCTAGCGGGGGGGTACAATGAGCAGTTCTTC; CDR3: CSACDLAGGYNEQFF
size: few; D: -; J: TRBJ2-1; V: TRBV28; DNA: TGTGCCAGCAGTTTGCTGGGGACATATGAGCAGTTCTTC; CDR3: CASSLLGTYEQFF
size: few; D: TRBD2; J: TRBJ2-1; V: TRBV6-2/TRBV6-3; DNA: TGTGCCAGCAAAACCATTCGGACTAGCGGGGGGGCTGGACCTATGCCCATTCGTCCTGGTGAGCAGTTCTTC; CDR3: CASKTIRTSGGAGPMPIRPGEQFF
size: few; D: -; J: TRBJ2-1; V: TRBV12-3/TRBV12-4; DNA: TGTGCCAGCAGTCCCGGCGGGGGCGACTGGACTGAGCAGTTCTTC; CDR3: CASSPGGGDWTEQFF
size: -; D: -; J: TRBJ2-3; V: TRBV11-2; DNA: TGTGCCATTAGAAACCAGCAGTATTTT; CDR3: CAIRNQQYF
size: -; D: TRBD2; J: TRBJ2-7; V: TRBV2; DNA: TGTGCCAGCAGTTCCAGCGGGGGCTTAAAGCAGTACTTC; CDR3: CASSSSGGLKQYF
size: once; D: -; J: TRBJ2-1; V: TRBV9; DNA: TGTGCCAGCAGCGAATACGGGGCCACTGACAATGAGCAGTTCTTC; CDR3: CASSEYGATDNEQFF
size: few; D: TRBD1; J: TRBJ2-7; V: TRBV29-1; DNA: TGCAGCGTGGGGACAGGGGGATTCGGCGAGCAGTACTTC; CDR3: CSVGTGGFGEQYF
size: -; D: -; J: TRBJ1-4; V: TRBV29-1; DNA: TGCAGCGTTGTTTACGTCGCAACGGCTTCGGCCCCAGAAAAACTGTTTTTT; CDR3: CSVVYVATASAPEKLFF
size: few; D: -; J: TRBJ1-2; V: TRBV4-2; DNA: TGTGCCAGCAGCCAAGAAGCTTCATTAGGGCATTCGAACTATGGCTACACCTTC; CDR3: CASSQEASLGHSNYGYTF
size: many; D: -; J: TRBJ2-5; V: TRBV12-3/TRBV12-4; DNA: TGTGCCAGCACCCCGACCGTCCAAGAGACCCAGTACTTC; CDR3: CASTPTVQETQYF
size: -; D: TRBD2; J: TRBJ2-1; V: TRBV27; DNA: TGTGCCAGCACCCTGCGGGGGGTCTACAATGAGCAGTTCTTC; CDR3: CASTLRGVYNEQFF